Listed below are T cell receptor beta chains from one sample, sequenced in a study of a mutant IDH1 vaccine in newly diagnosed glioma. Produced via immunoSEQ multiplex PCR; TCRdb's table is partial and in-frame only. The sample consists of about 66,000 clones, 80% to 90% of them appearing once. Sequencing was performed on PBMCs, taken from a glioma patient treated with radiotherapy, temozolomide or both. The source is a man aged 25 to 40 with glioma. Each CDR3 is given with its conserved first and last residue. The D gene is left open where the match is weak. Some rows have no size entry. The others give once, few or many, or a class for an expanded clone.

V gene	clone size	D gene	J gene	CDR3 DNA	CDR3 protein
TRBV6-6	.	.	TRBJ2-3	TGTGCCAGCAGTTACTCGCTGGGCACAGATACGCAGTATTTT	CASSYSLGTDTQYF
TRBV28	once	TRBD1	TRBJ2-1	TGTGCCAGCAATTTCGGGACAGGGAGTAATGAGCAGTTCTTC	CASNFGTGSNEQFF
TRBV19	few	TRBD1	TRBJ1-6	TGTGCCAGTAGCCCCTTTACAGGGGGTAATTCACCCCTCCACTTT	CASSPFTGGNSPLHF
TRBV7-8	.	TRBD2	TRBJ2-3	TGTGCCAGCAGCCCTCGGACTAGCGGGAGATACTCAAACACAGATACGCAGTATTTT	CASSPRTSGRYSNTDTQYF
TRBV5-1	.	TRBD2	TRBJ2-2	TGCGCCAGCAGCACGGGACTAGCGGGGGCTTCGGGCACCGGGGAGCTGTTTTTT	CASSTGLAGASGTGELFF
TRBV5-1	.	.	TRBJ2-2	TGCGCCAGCAGCTTACGGGACGGAAAAGGCACCGGGGAGCTGTTTTTT	CASSLRDGKGTGELFF
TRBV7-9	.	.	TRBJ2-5	TGTGCCAGCAGCCGGACCGGGACAATCCGAGAGACCCAGTACTTC	CASSRTGTIRETQYF
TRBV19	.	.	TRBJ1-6	TGTGCCCGAATCCGAGGGGCATGGTCACCCCTCCACTTT	CARIRGAWSPLHF
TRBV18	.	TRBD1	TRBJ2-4	TGTGCCAGCTCACCACCCGACAGGGGGCAAGCCAAAAACATTCAGTACTTC	CASSPPDRGQAKNIQYF
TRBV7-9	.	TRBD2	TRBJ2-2	TGTGCCACCTACGGGGGGAAAATTGTCACCGGGGAGCTGTTTTTT	CATYGGKIVTGELFF
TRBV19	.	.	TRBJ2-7	TGTGCCAGTAGTATAGCTACCCCCATCAGGGAGACCTCCTACGAGCAGTACTTC	CASSIATPIRETSYEQYF
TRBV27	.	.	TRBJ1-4	TGTGCCACGGGCGGGTTCAAGGAAAAACTGTTTTTT	CATGGFKEKLFF
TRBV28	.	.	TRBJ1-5	TGTGCCAGCAGCACAGACAGACTAGCTTTCAATCAGCCCCAGCATTTT	CASSTDRLAFNQPQHF
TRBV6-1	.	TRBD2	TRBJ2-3	TGTGCCATCCGACTAGCGGGGGATGTGGATACGCAGTGTTTT	CAIRLAGDVDTQCF
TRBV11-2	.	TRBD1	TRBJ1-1	TGTGCCAGCAGCTTAGTGGGACAGGGGCTCCGTAACACTGAAGCTTTCTTT	CASSLVGQGLRNTEAFF
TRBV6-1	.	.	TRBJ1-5	TGTGCCAGCAGTGAATTGCAGTATAGCAATCAGCCCCAGCATTTT	CASSELQYSNQPQHF
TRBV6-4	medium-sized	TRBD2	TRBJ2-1	TGTGCCAGCAGTGAACTAGCGGGGGGGCATGAGCAGTTCTTC	CASSELAGGHEQFF
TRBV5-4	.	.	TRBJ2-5	TGTGCCAGCAGCTTGAAGCTCGGAAAGGAGACCCAGTACTTC	CASSLKLGKETQYF
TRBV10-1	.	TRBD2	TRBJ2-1	TGCGCCAGCAGGCTAGCGGGGGGGGGCAATGAGCAGTTCTTC	CASRLAGGGNEQFF
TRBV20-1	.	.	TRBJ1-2	TGCAGTGCCCCCGGTCCGAAAGGCTACACCTTC	CSAPGPKGYTF
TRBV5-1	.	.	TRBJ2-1	TGCGCCAGCAGCTTAGTGGGGCAGAGTCACAATGAGCAGTTCTTC	CASSLVGQSHNEQFF
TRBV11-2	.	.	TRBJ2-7	TGTGCCAGCAGCTTAGATCGAACGGACCGGGGCTACGAGCAGTACTTC	CASSLDRTDRGYEQYF
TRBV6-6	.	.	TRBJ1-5	TGTGCCAGCAGTTACTCGAACGGAAATCAGCCCCAGCATTTT	CASSYSNGNQPQHF
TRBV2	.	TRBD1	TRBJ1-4	TGTGCCAGCAGTAACAGGGGTCGTGGTGAAAAACTGTTTTTT	CASSNRGRGEKLFF
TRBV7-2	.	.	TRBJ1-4	TGTGCCAGCAGCTTGGGCTCTGGTAGTGAAAAACTGTTTTTT	CASSLGSGSEKLFF
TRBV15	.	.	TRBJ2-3	TGTGCCACCAGCAGAGGGGTTTCGAAGGGGCTGAAATGGACAGATACGCAGTATTTT	CATSRGVSKGLKWTDTQYF
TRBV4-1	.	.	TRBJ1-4	TGCGCCAGCAGCCAAGGGCCGTTTAATGAAAAACTGTTTTTT	CASSQGPFNEKLFF
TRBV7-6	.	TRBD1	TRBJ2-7	TGTGCCAGCAGCCTTAGACAGGGTAGGGACGAGCAGTACTTC	CASSLRQGRDEQYF
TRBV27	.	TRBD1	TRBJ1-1	TGTGCCAGCAGCCGACAGGGCATCAGAGCTTTCTTT	CASSRQGIRAFF
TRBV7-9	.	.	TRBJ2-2	TGTGCCAGCAGCTTAGACAGATCTACCGGGGAGCTGTTTTTT	CASSLDRSTGELFF
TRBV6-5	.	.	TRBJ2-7	TGTGCCAGCAGTTACCAGGCGGCCAGCTACGAGCAGTACTTC	CASSYQAASYEQYF
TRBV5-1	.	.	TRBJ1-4	TGCGCCAGCAGCTTGACAGGAACTAATGAAAAACTGTTTTTT	CASSLTGTNEKLFF
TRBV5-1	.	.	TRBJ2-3	TGCGCCAGCAGCCCGGACAGATACACAGATACGCAGTATTTT	CASSPDRYTDTQYF
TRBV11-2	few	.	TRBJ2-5	TGTGCCAGCAGCTTAGATCGAGGATCAGAGGAGCAGTACTTC	CASSLDRGSEEQYF
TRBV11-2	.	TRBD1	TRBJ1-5	TGTGCCAGCAGCATGGGACAGGGAGGTCAGCCCCAGCATTTT	CASSMGQGGQPQHF
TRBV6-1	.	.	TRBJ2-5	TGTGCCAGCAGCCCGGGACCCGGGGAGGAGACCCAGTACTTC	CASSPGPGEETQYF
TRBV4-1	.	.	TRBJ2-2	TGCGCCAGCAGCCAAGAAGTCTCGATCAACACCGGGGAGCTGTTTTTT	CASSQEVSINTGELFF
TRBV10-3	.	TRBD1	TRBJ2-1	TGTGCCATCAGTTTCCCGGACAGGGGGGACGAATACAATGAGCAGTTCTTC	CAISFPDRGDEYNEQFF
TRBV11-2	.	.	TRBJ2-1	TGTGCCAGCAGCTTATCGGTAGACACCTACAATGAGCAGTTCTTC	CASSLSVDTYNEQFF
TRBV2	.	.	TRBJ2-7	TGTGCCACCGCTCGGACCCCGGAGCAGTACTTC	CATARTPEQYF
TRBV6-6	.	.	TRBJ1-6	TGTGCCAGCAGTCGGGATTATACCCTTAATTCACCCCTCCACTTT	CASSRDYTLNSPLHF